Below, 28 T cell receptor beta chains from the same sample are listed, as sequenced in a study of cytomegalovirus exposure and HLA in healthy donors listed by TCRdb under 2017. Preparation of the library involved the immunoSEQ multiplex PCR assay. For the multiplex PCR, a mixture combining 60 forward primers for TCR Vbeta segments and 13 reverse primers for TCR Jbeta segments was used. TCRdb took this table from immuneACCESS and kept in-frame rearrangements with V and J called. Such tables lack part of the clones; where checked against another copy, unresolved V genes explain under half of the gap, and the rest is unexplained. The sample profile shows about 130,000 clones; about 78% of them were found once. The top ten hold about 3% of the sample. Sequencing was carried out using PBMCs. Source of these receptors: a human donor in good health.

V usage is TRBV4-2 and J usage is TRBJ2-7; a weak D match, TRBD2 (5 bases). V was cut by 0 bases and J by 2 bases, with 11 bases left in between. CDR1 is LGHNA, CDR2 YNFKEQ, per germline. This CDR3 has 15 residues. As DNA, the CDR3 is TGTGCCAGCAGCCAAGATCTGGCGGGTCCCTACGAGCAGTACTTC. Amino acid sequence: CASSQDLAGPYEQYF.

This chain joins TRBV6-6 and TRBJ2-3, with 7 nucleotides matching TRBD2. J gave up 2 bases and V 7 bases, and 6 bases lay outside the gene matches. Germline V gene sequence: CDR1 MNHNY, CDR2 SVGAGI (reference sequence). The CDR3 has 14 residues. CDR3 DNA: TGTGCCAGCACCGGCGGGAGACTCACAGATACGCAGTATTTT. Translating it yields CASTGGRLTDTQYF.

The V and J genes are TRBV11-2 and TRBJ1-3; no firm D call. V lost 0 bases and J lost 0, with 12 bases in between. The CDR3 is 17 amino acids. The germline gives CDR1 SGHAT, CDR2 FQNNGV. The CDR3 DNA sequence: TGTGCCAGCAGCTTAGATCTGAGACGGAGCTCTGGAAACACCATATATTTT. Protein sequence: CASSLDLRRSSGNTIYF.

This clone was seen once. This sample includes further DNA sequences coding for the same CDR3. V usage is TRBV7-6 and J usage is TRBJ2-3; D uncertain. CDR3 length equals 14 residues. Deletions cut 1 base from V and 1 base from J, with 6 bases between. Looked up from germline, CDR1 is SGHVS and CDR2 is FNYEAQ. The CDR3 spells CASSLGSGTDTQYF. Here the CDR3 DNA reads TGTGCCAGCAGCTTAGGGTCAGGCACAGATACGCAGTATTTT.

The chain combines TRBV27 with TRBJ2-5; 8 positions agree with TRBD2. From germline, CDR1 is MNHEY and CDR2 SMNVEV (reference sequence). V was clipped by 3 bases and J by 4 bases; unmatched bases: 10. CDR3 length: 16 residues. The CDR3 nucleotides are TGTGCCAGCAGTTTTCTACCGTCCGCGGGAGGAGAGACCCAGTACTTC. Translation: CASSFLPSAGGETQYF.

In its sample, this clone was seen a few times. The chain couples TRBV2 to TRBJ1-4; 7 nucleotides match TRBD1. This CDR3 spans 15 amino acids. The ends lost 2 bases at V and 6 bases at J; junction bases unmatched: 6. CDR1 is SNHLY and CDR2 is FYNNEI in the germline V gene. CDR3 sequence (DNA): TGTGCCAGCAGTGAACCACAGGGGAAGGATGAAAAACTGTTTTTT. Its protein is CASSEPQGKDEKLFF.

As DNA, the CDR3 is TGTGCCAGCAGTGGATCGGGGATGATGTCCTACGAGCAGTACTTC. Its protein is CASSGSGMMSYEQYF. The chain combines TRBV28 with TRBJ2-7; perhaps TRBD2 as D (5 bases). V was clipped by 5 bases and J by 1 base, with 15 bases between them. The CDR3 has 15 amino acids. CDR1 is MDHEN and CDR2 is SYDVKM in the germline V gene.

The chain couples TRBV6-1 to TRBJ2-5, with D maybe TRBD2 (5 bases). Per germline, CDR1 MNHNS and CDR2 SASEGT. The V end was cut by 7 bases, the J end by 9 bases, with 15 bases between. CDR3 length equals 12 residues. The CDR3 bases are TGTGCCAGCATGTCCGGACGGGGAGCCCAGTACTTC. Translation gives CASMSGRGAQYF.

The rearrangement links TRBV5-1 to TRBJ2-2; 10 nucleotides line up with TRBD1. CDR1 is SGHRS, CDR2 YFSETQ, per germline. Unmatched junction bases numbered 4, after V lost 4 bases and J lost 1 base. The CDR3 consists of 16 residues. The CDR3 loop is CASSSGTGVNTGELFF. The CDR3 nucleotides read TGCGCCAGCAGCAGCGGGACAGGGGTGAACACCGGGGAGCTGTTTTTT.

The table lists this clone with a count of one. The chain uses TRBV6-5 and TRBJ2-7, with 7 bases aligning to TRBD1. This CDR3 contains 14 residues. With 5 bases clipped from V and 2 bases from J, the junction kept 6 bases outside the gene matches. Germline V gives CDR1 MNHEY, CDR2 SVGAGI. Written as DNA, the CDR3 is TGTGCCAGCAGTCCGGGACAGCGGACCTACGAGCAGTACTTC. Protein sequence: CASSPGQRTYEQYF.

The rearrangement links TRBV27 to TRBJ2-7; tentatively, D is TRBD2 (5 bases). This CDR3 is built from 12 residues. CDR1 is MNHEY and CDR2 is SMNVEV in the germline V gene (reference sequence). V lost 8 bases and J lost 2, with 10 bases in between. This CDR3 reads CASSTGTYEQYF. CDR3 DNA: TGTGCCAGCTCAACCGGGACCTACGAGCAGTACTTC.

The chain carries TRBV28 and TRBJ2-6; weak D call: TRBD1 (6 bases). Trimming removed 5 bases from V and 2 bases from J, with 10 bases in between. From germline, CDR1 is MDHEN and CDR2 SYDVKM. The CDR3 is 15 residues long. The CDR3 is CASSPTGTGANVLTF. CDR3 sequence (DNA): TGTGCCAGCAGTCCAACAGGGACTGGGGCCAACGTCCTGACTTTC.

Of note for this clone: Compared with germline, one end of the junction differs, possibly owing to a read error. The chain is built from TRBV30 and TRBJ2-7, with D possibly matching TRBD2 (5 bases). This CDR3 has 13 amino acids. Germline V gene lookup returns CDR1 GTSNPN and CDR2 SVGIG (reference sequence). The CDR3 sequence: CARRSGSTYEQYF. DNA of the CDR3: TGTGCCCGGAGGAGCGGCTCCACCTACGAGCAGTACTTC. The full variable domain, its missing parts supplied by reference TRBV30 and TRBJ2-7, is SQTIHQWPATLVQPVGSPLSLECTVEGTSNPNLYWYRQAAGRGLQLLFYSVGIGQISSEVPQNLSASRPQDRQFILSSKKLLLSDSGFYLCARRSGSTYEQYFGPGTRLTVT.

This clone was recorded once. The chain employs TRBV14 and TRBJ2-1; TRBD2 matches at 9 bases. CDR3 length: 16 amino acids. Trimming at V came to 0 bases and at J to 4 bases, leaving 4 bases not matched to a gene. Germline CDR1 and CDR2: SGHDN and FVKESK. This chain's CDR3 is CASSQDPSGRYNEQFF. As DNA, the CDR3 is TGTGCCAGCAGCCAAGATCCGAGCGGGAGGTACAATGAGCAGTTCTTC.

The V and J genes are TRBV2 and TRBJ2-7; 7 bases fit TRBD1. Germline V CDR1 and CDR2: SNHLY, FYNNEI. After removal of 3 bases from V and 5 bases from J, the junction contained 7 bases not matched to a gene. CDR3 length equals 14 residues. The DNA of the CDR3 is TGTGCCAGCAGTGAGGGCCAGGGGGTAAACGAGCAGTACTTC. The encoded protein is CASSEGQGVNEQYF.

This rearrangement joins TRBV10-3 to TRBJ2-1, with a weak D call TRBD2 (6 bases). Trimming shortened V by 0 bases and J by 5 bases, and 14 bases separated the two germline ends. The CDR3 is made up of 16 amino acids. Per the germline V gene, CDR1 is ENHRY and CDR2 is SYGVKD. The CDR3 DNA follows: TGTGCCATCAGTGAGTCGGGGGGTTGGGCGAACAATGAGCAGTTCTTC. This gives the protein CAISESGGWANNEQFF.

This rearrangement joins TRBV7-9 to TRBJ2-7; tentatively, D is TRBD1 (5 bases). The V gene lost 5 bases and the J gene lost 4 bases, with 9 bases spanning the gap. Looked up from germline, CDR1 is SEHNR and CDR2 is FQNEAQ (reference sequence). CDR3 length equals 12 residues. CDR3 sequence (DNA): TGTGCCAGCAGCCCGACAGAGTACGAGCAGTACTTC. Protein: CASSPTEYEQYF.

This clone is a singleton in its sample. The chain is built from TRBV25-1 and TRBJ2-7; 11 bases are shared with TRBD2. The J segment lost 3 bases and the V segment lost 1 base, leaving 8 bases of the junction unmatched. CDR1 is MGHDK and CDR2 is SYGVNS in the germline V gene. The length of the CDR3 is 17 residues. In nucleotides, the CDR3 is TGTGCCAGCAGTGAATTTGGGACTAGCGGAACTTTCTACGAGCAGTACTTC. Translation gives CASSEFGTSGTFYEQYF.

The chain has TRBV11-2 and TRBJ2-1; TRBD2 matches at 10 bases. In germline, CDR1 is SGHAT, CDR2 FQNNGV. This CDR3 is 15 amino acids long. The V segment lost 5 bases and the J segment 7 bases; nucleotides outside the gene matches: 8. The CDR3 nucleotides are TGTGCCAGCAGCAACATAGCGGGAGGACGGAATGAGCAGTTCTTC. Its translation is CASSNIAGGRNEQFF.

V gene TRBV19 combines with J gene TRBJ1-1, with TRBD1 matching 7 bases. Germline values: CDR1 LNHDA, CDR2 SQIVND (reference sequence). This CDR3 has 17 residues. Germline trimming cut 1 base from V and 5 bases from J; bases unmatched to any gene: 13. The CDR3, as DNA: TGTGCCAGTAGTATAGGTAGGGCAGGGGGATCTCTAACTGAAGCTTTCTTT. Protein: CASSIGRAGGSLTEAFF.

This chain links TRBV7-6 with TRBJ2-2, with D maybe TRBD1 (5 bases). CDR3 length equals 15 residues. CDR1 SGHVS and CDR2 FNYEAQ come from the germline V gene. V was trimmed by 1 base and J by 4 bases, leaving 10 bases between them. The CDR3 here is CASSLGGGGTGELFF. CDR3 sequence (DNA): TGTGCCAGCAGCTTAGGGGGCGGTGGCACCGGGGAGCTGTTTTTT.

The gene calls are TRBV5-8 and TRBJ1-2, with D unclear. The germline gives CDR1 SGHTS, CDR2 YDEGEE. The CDR3 has 13 residues. Trimming took 0 bases from V and 0 from J, leaving 3 bases between them. CDR3 region: CASSLVSNYGYTF. CDR3 bases: TGTGCCAGCAGCTTGGTATCTAACTATGGCTACACCTTC.

The chain carries TRBV15 and TRBJ2-1, with D perhaps matching TRBD1 (6 bases). Germline assignment: CDR1 LNHNV and CDR2 YYDKDF (reference sequence). V was clipped by 0 bases and J by 3 bases, with 12 bases between them. The CDR3 spans 16 residues. CDR3 in DNA: TGTGCCACCAGCAGAGATAAGGGGGTTCGCTACAATGAGCAGTTCTTC. Protein: CATSRDKGVRYNEQFF.

J is TRBJ1-6 and V is TRBV27, with 9 bases identical to TRBD1. This CDR3 contains 15 residues. Per the germline V gene, CDR1 is MNHEY and CDR2 is SMNVEV (reference sequence). V shed 0 bases and J 10 bases; nucleotides not matched to a gene: 4. CDR3 protein: CASSLSGTGHSPLHF. CDR3 in DNA: TGTGCCAGCAGTTTATCGGGGACAGGGCACTCACCCCTCCACTTT.

This clone came up once. V is TRBV5-1 and J is TRBJ2-1, with 10 bases aligning to TRBD2. The V gene end was trimmed by 0 bases and the J gene end by 8 bases; junction bases not matched to a gene: 8. The CDR3 is 16 residues long. The V gene's germline CDR1 is SGHRS and CDR2 YFSETQ. The DNA of the CDR3 is TGCGCCAGCAGCTTGGCTGGTAGCGGGAGGCGGGATGAGCAGTTCTTC. It codes for CASSLAGSGRRDEQFF.

The chain links TRBV9 to TRBJ2-7, with 7 bases fitting TRBD2. Trimming removed 5 bases from V and 3 bases from J; junction bases left unmatched: 8. Germline assignment: CDR1 SGDLS and CDR2 YYNGEE. The CDR3 is 14 amino acids. The CDR3 sequence: CASSAGVGVYEQYF. In DNA form, the CDR3 reads TGTGCCAGCAGTGCGGGGGTGGGTGTCTACGAGCAGTACTTC.

The chain recombines TRBV27 with TRBJ2-7, with 7 bases lining up with TRBD2. CDR1 MNHEY and CDR2 SMNVEV come from the germline V gene (reference sequence). Germline trimming cut 6 bases from V and 6 bases from J; bases unmatched to any gene: 8. This CDR3 is built from 13 residues. CDR3 protein: CASSSVGGTEQYF. CDR3 bases: TGTGCCAGCAGCTCAGTGGGGGGGACCGAGCAGTACTTC.

The chain carries TRBV7-3 and TRBJ1-2; the match to TRBD1 covers 9 bases. The CDR3 sequence is 15 residues long. Germline CDR1 SGHTA, CDR2 FQGTGA. Trimming cost V 2 bases and J 6 bases; bases outside gene matches: 7. CDR3 bases: TGTGCCAGCAGCTTAGATCCCCGACAGGGGGATGGCTACACCTTC. Amino acid sequence: CASSLDPRQGDGYTF.